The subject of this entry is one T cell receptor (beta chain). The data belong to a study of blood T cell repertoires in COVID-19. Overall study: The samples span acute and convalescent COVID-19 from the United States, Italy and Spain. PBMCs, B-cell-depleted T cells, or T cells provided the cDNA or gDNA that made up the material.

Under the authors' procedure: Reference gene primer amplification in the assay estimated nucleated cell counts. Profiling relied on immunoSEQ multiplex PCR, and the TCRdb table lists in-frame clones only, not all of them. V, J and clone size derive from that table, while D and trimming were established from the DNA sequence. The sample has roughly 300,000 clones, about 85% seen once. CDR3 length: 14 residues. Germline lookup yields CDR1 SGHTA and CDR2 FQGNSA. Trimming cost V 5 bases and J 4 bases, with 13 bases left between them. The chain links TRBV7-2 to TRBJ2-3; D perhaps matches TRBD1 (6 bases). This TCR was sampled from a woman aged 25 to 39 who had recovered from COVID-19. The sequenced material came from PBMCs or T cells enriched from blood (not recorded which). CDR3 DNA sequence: TGTGCCAGCAGCCCAGAACAGGGCGCAGATACGCAGTATTTT. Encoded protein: CASSPEQGADTQYF. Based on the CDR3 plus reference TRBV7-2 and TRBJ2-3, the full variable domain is GAGVSQSPSNKVTEKGKDVELRCDPISGHTALYWYRQSLGQGLEFLIYFQGNSAPDKSGLPSDRFSAERTGGSVSTLTIQRTQQEDSAVYLCASSPEQGADTQYFGPGTRLTVL.